This TCR beta chain is drawn from a study of radiotherapy plus CTLA-4 blockade in lung cancer. Study context: There were objective responses in over 15% of patients, and 31% had disease control.

Clones were sequenced by immunoSEQ multiplex PCR, and TCRdb holds only the in-frame ones, with some missing. The top ten hold 2.8% of the sample, which has roughly 97,000 clones, around 74% seen once. Focal radiation plus CTLA-4 blockade with ipilimumab was given to patients with chemo-refractory metastatic non-small-cell lung cancer. Per germline, CDR1 PRHDT and CDR2 FYEKMQ (reference sequence). The CDR3 is 14 residues long. V was cut by 5 bases and J by 7 bases, with 15 bases left in between. The chain employs TRBV13 and TRBJ2-4; D perhaps matches TRBD2 (5 bases). This specimen was peripheral blood, taken from a patient treated with radiotherapy plus ipilimumab. This TCR derives from a human donor with non-small cell lung cancer who had a partial response to radiotherapy plus ipilimumab. Some clones in this sample may be carry-over from other donors' samples. In DNA, the CDR3 is TGTGCCAGCAGCCGTGGACTGGGTGCCAACATTCAGTACTTC. Translated, it gives CASSRGLGANIQYF.